Each of the 8 T cell receptor beta chains below was sequenced from the same sample in a study of shared clonotypes between healthy human individuals. Using immunoSEQ multiplex PCR, the repertoire was profiled, and TCRdb retains in-frame clones only, with some absent. This sample has about 510,000 clones, with 70% to 80% found just once. The sample consisted of PBMCs. These receptors were obtained from a woman in her forties in good health. Some clones in this sample may be carry-over from other donors' samples.

J is TRBJ1-3 and V is TRBV5-1; D uncertain. The V end lost 6 bases, the J end lost 4 bases, and 11 bases lay between the germline ends. The CDR3 is made up of 13 amino acids. Germline lookup yields CDR1 SGHRS and CDR2 YFSETQ. The CDR3 sequence: CASTLEFGNTIYF. CDR3 bases: TGCGCCAGCACCCTCGAATTCGGAAACACCATATATTTT.

This sequence joins TRBV2 and TRBJ2-7; no definite D call. This CDR3 comprises 12 residues. CDR1 and CDR2 from the germline V gene are SNHLY and FYNNEI. V was cut by 5 bases and J by 6 bases, with 11 bases left in between. CDR3 sequence reads: CASSPPVSEQYF. In DNA, the CDR3 is TGTGCCAGCAGTCCACCAGTATCCGAGCAGTACTTC.

The chain joins TRBV11-1 to TRBJ2-7, with D maybe TRBD1 (5 bases). With 5 bases removed from V and 9 bases from J, the gap between germline ends came to 23 bases. This CDR3 region has 15 residues. The germline V gene has CDR1 SGHAT and CDR2 FQDESV (reference sequence). In DNA, the CDR3 is TGTGCCAGCAGCGACAGAAACCATGGACCGGCCGTGCAGTACTTC. Residues: CASSDRNHGPAVQYF. Variable domain in full (rest from reference TRBV11-1 and TRBJ2-7): EAEVAQSPRYKITEKSQAVAFWCDPISGHATLYWYRQILGQGPELLVQFQDESVVDDSQLPKDRFSAERLKGVDSTLKIQPAELGDSAMYLCASSDRNHGPAVQYFGPGTRLTVT.

For the CDR3, the DNA is TGTGCCAGTAGTATCAGTTGGGGGAGTGCAGATACGCAGTATTTT. It specifies CASSISWGSADTQYF. V is TRBV19 and J is TRBJ2-3; possibly TRBD1 or TRBD2 for D (5 bases each). V was trimmed by 3 bases and J by 4 bases, leaving 14 bases between them. Germline CDR1 is LNHDA and CDR2 is SQIVND (reference sequence). The CDR3 totals 15 residues.

With regard to this clone: Other DNA sequences in this sample translate to the same CDR3. The V and J genes are TRBV28 and TRBJ2-2; no clear D gene. Trimming shortened V by 6 bases and J by 1 base, and 3 bases separated the two germline ends. Germline values: CDR1 MDHEN, CDR2 SYDVKM. CDR3 length equals 12 residues. This CDR3 reads CASSRNTGELFF. CDR3 DNA sequence: TGTGCCAGCAGCAGGAACACCGGGGAGCTGTTTTTT.

V gene TRBV19 combines with J gene TRBJ1-5; D remains unclear. Germline CDR1 LNHDA, CDR2 SQIVND (reference sequence). The CDR3 extends over 16 amino acids. The V and J ends lost 2 bases and 4 bases respectively, with 15 bases between them. CDR3 sequence (DNA): TGTGCCAGTAGTATATCCTTCGGGGTTCGGAATCAGCCCCAGCATTTT. This encodes CASSISFGVRNQPQHF. Looking up the rest from reference TRBV19 and TRBJ1-5 gives the full variable domain: DGGITQSPKYLFRKEGQNVTLSCEQNLNHDAMYWYRQDPGQGLRLIYYSQIVNDFQKGDIAEGYSVSREKKESFPLTVTSAQKNPTAFYLCASSISFGVRNQPQHFGDGTRLSIL.

This chain uses TRBV29-1 with TRBJ2-5; a possible D gene is TRBD1 (6 bases). The DNA end lines up better with TRBJ2-7; the J call may be wrong. CDR1 is SQVTM and CDR2 is ANQGSEA in the germline V gene. The CDR3 loop spans 13 amino acids. CDR3 in amino acids: CSVEEAGVHEQYF. The DNA for the CDR3 is TGCAGCGTTGAAGAGGCAGGGGTCCACGAGCAGTACTTC.

The V gene is TRBV10-3, the J gene TRBJ1-4, with 7 bases lining up with TRBD1. The CDR3 extends over 14 amino acids. With 8 bases clipped from V and 6 bases from J, the junction kept 9 bases outside the gene matches. Germline V CDR1 and CDR2: ENHRY, SYGVKD. In DNA, the CDR3 is TGTGCCATCTCCACCGCAGGGGGGGATGAAAAACTGTTTTTT. This encodes CAISTAGGDEKLFF.